These 14 T cell receptor beta chains came from one sample sequenced in a study of blood T cells in healthy people across ages. Sample-barcoded 5' priming and a J-beta primer mix drove a second PCR of 7 to 11 cycles. TCRdb re-called the 5' RACE reads through MiXCR, storing one row per CDR3 protein. The sample includes some 1,500,000 distinct CDR3 sequences, roughly two fifths of them seen just once. The source material was blood. The receptors stem from a woman aged 18-35 years in good health.

V is TRBV2 and J is TRBJ2-5; unclear D gene. The V end was cut by 6 bases, the J end by 7 bases, with 12 bases between. The CDR3 has 12 residues. CDR1 and CDR2 from the germline V gene are SNHLY and FYNNEI. CDR3 residues: CASRTEGVTQYF. In nucleotides, the CDR3 is TGTGCCAGCAGGACCGAAGGCGTGACCCAGTACTTC. The whole variable domain, filled in from reference TRBV2 and TRBJ2-5, reads EPEVTQTPSHQVTQMGQEVILRCVPISNHLYFYWYRQILGQKVEFLVSFYNNEISEKSEIFDDQFSVERPDGSNFTLKIRSTKLEDSAMYFCASRTEGVTQYFGPGTRLLVL.

In its sample, this clonotype was seen many times. This chain uses TRBV12-3 or TRBV12-4 with TRBJ2-3; D might be TRBD1 (7 bases). The CDR3 spans 13 residues. V was clipped by 6 bases and J by 5 bases, with 12 bases between them. CDR3 in amino acids: CASSRGAVDTQYF. CDR3 nucleotides: TGTGCCAGCAGCAGGGGGGCCGTAGATACGCAGTATTTT.

This chain uses TRBV3-1 with TRBJ2-1, with D possibly TRBD2 on 5 matching bases. This CDR3 has 16 residues. Trimming pared 1 base from V and 4 bases from J, leaving 14 bases between. The V gene's germline CDR1 is LGHDT and CDR2 YNNKEL (reference sequence). The DNA for the CDR3 is TGTGCCAGCAGCCAAGCCGGGAAGATTCCATACAATGAGCAGTTCTTC. This gives the protein CASSQAGKIPYNEQFF.

This clonotype was observed a few times. The gene calls are TRBV29-1 and TRBJ1-1; the match to TRBD1 covers 9 bases. CDR1 and CDR2 from the germline V gene are SQVTM and ANQGSEA. This CDR3 region has 13 residues. The V and J ends lost 7 bases and 4 bases, in that order; junction bases with no gene match: 7. The CDR3 reads CSAWDRASTEAFF. The CDR3 nucleotides read TGCAGCGCCTGGGACAGGGCTAGCACTGAAGCTTTCTTT.

The table lists this clonotype with a count of one. This rearrangement joins TRBV4-1 to TRBJ2-3; 7 nucleotides line up with TRBD1. The CDR3 runs to 13 residues. V was pared by 1 base and J by 11 bases, with 6 bases of the junction left unmatched. Germline CDR1 reads MGHRA; CDR2 reads YSYEKL. The CDR3 loop reads CASSQGRQGVQYF. The CDR3 bases are TGCGCCAGCAGCCAAGGACGGCAGGGGGTGCAGTATTTT.

This clonotype is a singleton in its sample. A single base separates this from a much larger clone, so it may be a read error. The chain is built from TRBV2 and TRBJ2-3; D perhaps matches TRBD1 (5 bases). V shed 7 bases and J shed 5 bases, with 7 bases lying between them. Germline V gives CDR1 SNHLY, CDR2 FYNNEI. The CDR3 loop spans 11 amino acids. CDR3 region: CASTREDTQYF. CDR3 bases: TGTGCCAGCACCAGGGAAGATACGCAGTATTTT.

To note about this clonotype: A much more abundant neighbour one base away suggests this may be a read error. The V call is TRBV20-1, the J call TRBJ2-7; TRBD2 matches at 13 bases. After removal of 5 bases from V and 3 bases from J, the junction contained 1 base not matched to a gene. The CDR3 totals 13 residues. The V gene's germline CDR1 is DFQATT and CDR2 SNEGSKA (reference sequence). CDR3 in DNA: TGCAGTGCTGGGACTAGCGGGGACTACGAGCAGTACTTC. Protein: CSAGTSGDYEQYF.

This clonotype has more than one count but fewer than ten. Here the CDR3 reads CASSPEAGYEQYF. CDR3 bases: TGTGCCAGCAGCCCGGAGGCGGGATACGAGCAGTACTTC. This chain connects TRBV11-2 to TRBJ2-7; D is perhaps TRBD2 (6 bases). Germline CDR1 and CDR2: SGHAT and FQNNGV. V dropped 5 bases and J dropped 4 bases, with 12 bases sitting between them. The CDR3 runs to 13 residues.

This clonotype showed up just a few times. The V gene is TRBV10-3, the J gene TRBJ2-7, with D maybe TRBD1 (6 bases). Trimming left V 6 bases short and J 3 bases short, with 12 bases between. This CDR3 has 13 residues. CDR1 and CDR2 (germline): ENHRY, SYGVKD. The CDR3 spells CAIRPGQIYEQYF. In nucleotides, the CDR3 is TGTGCCATCAGACCCGGACAGATCTACGAGCAGTACTTC.

The table lists this clonotype with a few counts. The chain links TRBV6-1 to TRBJ1-5; D gene ambiguous. Per germline, CDR1 MNHNS and CDR2 SASEGT. The CDR3 totals 14 residues. Trimming shortened V by 4 bases and J by 7 bases, and 14 bases separated the two germline ends. The CDR3: CASSVDLERQPQHF. CDR3 in DNA: TGTGCCAGCAGTGTTGACCTCGAACGCCAGCCCCAGCATTTT.

The table lists this clonotype with a few counts. The chain is built from TRBV29-1 and TRBJ1-2; D call uncertain. The germline gives CDR1 SQVTM, CDR2 ANQGSEA. The CDR3 contains 12 residues. V was clipped by 2 bases and J by 6 bases, with 10 bases between them. In DNA, the CDR3 is TGCAGCGTTGAAAGGCAGAGGGATGGCTACACCTTC. Translation gives CSVERQRDGYTF. Based on the CDR3 plus reference TRBV29-1 and TRBJ1-2, the full variable domain is SAVISQKPSRDICQRGTSLTIQCQVDSQVTMMFWYRQQPGQSLTLIATANQGSEATYESGFVIDKFPISRPNLTFSTLTVSNMSPEDSSIYLCSVERQRDGYTFGSGTRLTVV.

The rearrangement uses TRBV6-5 and TRBJ1-5; 10 bases line up with TRBD1. Germline V CDR1 and CDR2: MNHEY, SVGAGI. This CDR3 comprises 18 residues. V was pared by 2 bases and J by 2 bases, with 9 bases of the junction left unmatched. This CDR3 reads CASSYAGTGDLGNQPQHF. DNA for the CDR3: TGTGCCAGCAGTTACGCCGGGACAGGGGATCTTGGCAATCAGCCCCAGCATTTT.

This clonotype came up a few times. This chain connects TRBV5-6 to TRBJ2-3; TRBD1 is a possible D gene (6 bases). CDR1 SGHDT and CDR2 YYEEEE come from the germline V gene. This CDR3 is 15 amino acids long. Trimming cost V 4 bases and J 4 bases, with 16 bases left between them. The CDR3 sequence: CASSRPHDRSDTQYF. CDR3 nucleotide sequence: TGTGCCAGCAGCAGACCCCACGACAGGTCAGATACGCAGTATTTT.

This clonotype was detected only a few times. This sequence joins TRBV4-3 and TRBJ1-1; TRBD1 aligns across 7 bases. The CDR3 consists of 14 residues. CDR1 is LGHNA and CDR2 is YSLEER in the germline V gene. V dropped 1 base and J dropped 1; count of bases not matched to a gene: 0. The CDR3 is CASSQGDRNTEAFF. The CDR3 bases are TGCGCCAGCAGCCAAGGGGACAGGAACACTGAAGCTTTCTTT.